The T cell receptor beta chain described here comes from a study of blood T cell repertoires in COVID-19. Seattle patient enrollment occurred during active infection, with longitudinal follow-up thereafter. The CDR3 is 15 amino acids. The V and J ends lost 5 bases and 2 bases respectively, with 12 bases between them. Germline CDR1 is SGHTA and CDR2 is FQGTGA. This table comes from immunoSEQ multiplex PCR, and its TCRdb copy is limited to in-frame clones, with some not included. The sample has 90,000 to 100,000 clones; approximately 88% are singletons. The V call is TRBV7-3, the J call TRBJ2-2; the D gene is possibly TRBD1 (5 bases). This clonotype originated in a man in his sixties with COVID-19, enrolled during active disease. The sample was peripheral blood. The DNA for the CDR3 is TGTGCCAGCAGCAGGGGCGGAGTTAACACCGGGGAGCTGTTTTTT. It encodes CASSRGGVNTGELFF.